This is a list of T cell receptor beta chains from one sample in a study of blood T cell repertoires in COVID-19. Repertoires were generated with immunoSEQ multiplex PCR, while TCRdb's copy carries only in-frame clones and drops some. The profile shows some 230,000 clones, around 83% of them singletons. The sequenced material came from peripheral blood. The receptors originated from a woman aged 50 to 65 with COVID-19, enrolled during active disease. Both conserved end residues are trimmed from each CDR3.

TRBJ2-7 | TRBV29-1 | SVEGPGEQY
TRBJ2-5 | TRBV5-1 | ASSLGQWETQY
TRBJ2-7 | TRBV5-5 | ASSLNRGAGEQY
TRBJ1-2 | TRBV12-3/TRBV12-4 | ASASNPSYGYT
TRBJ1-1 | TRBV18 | ASSPAGMGWGDPEAF
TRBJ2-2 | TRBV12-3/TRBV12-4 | ASSSGGGELF
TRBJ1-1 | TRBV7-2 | ASSLGRERVLF
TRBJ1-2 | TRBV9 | ASSPPNRGQDYGYT
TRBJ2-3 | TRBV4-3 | ASSPGQGATDTQY
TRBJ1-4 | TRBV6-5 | ASRERQSGMKGLF
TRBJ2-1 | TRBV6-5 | ASTRRDNEQF